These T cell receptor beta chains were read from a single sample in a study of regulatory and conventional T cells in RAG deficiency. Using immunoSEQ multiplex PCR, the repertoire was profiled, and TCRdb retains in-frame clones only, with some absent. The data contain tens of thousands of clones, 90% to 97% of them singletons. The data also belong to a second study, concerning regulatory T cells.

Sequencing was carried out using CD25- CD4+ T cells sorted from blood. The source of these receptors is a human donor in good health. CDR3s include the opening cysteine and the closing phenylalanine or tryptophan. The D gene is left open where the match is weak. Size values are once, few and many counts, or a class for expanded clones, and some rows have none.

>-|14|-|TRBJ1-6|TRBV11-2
CASSLVRGNSPLHF
TGTGCCAGCAGCTTGGTCAGGGGAAATTCACCCCTCCACTTT
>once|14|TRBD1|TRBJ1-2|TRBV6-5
CASSYMTGLYGYTF
TGTGCCAGCAGTTACATGACAGGGCTCTATGGCTACACCTTC
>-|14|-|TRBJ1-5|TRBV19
CASTLGANNQPQHF
TGTGCCAGCACGCTTGGGGCTAACAATCAGCCCCAGCATTTT
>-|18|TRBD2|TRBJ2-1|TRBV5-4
CASSLGLFSGGAHNEQFF
TGTGCCAGCAGCTTGGGATTGTTTAGCGGGGGGGCTCATAATGAGCAGTTCTTC
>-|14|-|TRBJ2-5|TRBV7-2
CASSLGQLQETQYF
TGTGCCAGCAGCTTAGGACAGTTACAAGAGACCCAGTACTTC
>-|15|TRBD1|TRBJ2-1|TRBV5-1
CASSLGTGGYNEQFF
TGCGCCAGCAGCTTGGGGACAGGGGGGTACAATGAGCAGTTCTTC
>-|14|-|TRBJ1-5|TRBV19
CASNQDSALWPQHF
TGTGCCAGTAACCAGGACAGCGCCCTATGGCCCCAGCATTTT
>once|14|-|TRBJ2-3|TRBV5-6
CASSFGGNTDTQYF
TGTGCCAGCAGCTTTGGAGGAAACACAGATACGCAGTATTTT
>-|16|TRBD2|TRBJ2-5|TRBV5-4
CASSLARLRGGETQYF
TGTGCCAGCAGCTTGGCTAGACTGCGCGGGGGAGAGACCCAGTACTTC
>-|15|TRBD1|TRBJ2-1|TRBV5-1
CASRQGQGAYNEQFF
TGCGCCAGCAGACAAGGACAGGGGGCTTACAATGAGCAGTTCTTC
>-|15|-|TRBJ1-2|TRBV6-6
CASSYSDSGAWSYTF
TGTGCCAGCAGTTACTCGGACAGTGGGGCATGGAGCTACACCTTC
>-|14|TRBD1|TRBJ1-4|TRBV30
CAWSVEGAGEKLFF
TGTGCCTGGAGTGTGGAGGGGGCCGGGGAAAAACTGTTTTTT
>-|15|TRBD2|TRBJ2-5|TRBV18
CASSPFSGVQETQYF
TGTGCCAGCTCACCGTTCAGCGGGGTCCAAGAGACCCAGTACTTC
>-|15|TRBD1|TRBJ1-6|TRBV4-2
CASSGQGSDNSPLHF
TGTGCCAGCAGCGGACAGGGTAGCGATAATTCCCCCCTCCACTTT
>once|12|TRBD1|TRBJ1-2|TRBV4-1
CASSHRQGDYTF
TGCGCCAGCAGCCACCGACAGGGGGACTACACCTTC
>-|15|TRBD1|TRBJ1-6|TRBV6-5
CASSSDRADNSPLHF
TGTGCCAGCAGTTCGGACAGGGCCGATAATTCCCCCCTCCACTTT
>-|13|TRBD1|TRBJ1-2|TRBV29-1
CSVDPTGGLGYTF
TGCAGCGTTGACCCGACAGGGGGGCTCGGCTACACCTTC
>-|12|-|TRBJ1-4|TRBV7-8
CASSSQGEKLFF
TGTGCCAGCAGCTCGCAGGGTGAAAAACTGTTTTTT
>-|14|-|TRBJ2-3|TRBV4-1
CASSQDRSADTQYF
TGCGCCAGCAGCCAAGATCGAAGTGCGGATACGCAGTATTTT
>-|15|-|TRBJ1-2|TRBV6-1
CASTITSGRNYGYTF
TGTGCCAGCACCATCACCTCGGGGAGGAACTATGGCTACACCTTC
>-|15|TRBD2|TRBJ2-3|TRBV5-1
CASRRTSAAEDTQYF
TGCGCCAGTCGGAGGACTAGTGCGGCGGAAGATACGCAGTATTTT
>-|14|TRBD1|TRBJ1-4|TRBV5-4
CASSRTGLEEKLFF
TGTGCCAGCAGCAGGACAGGGCTTGAGGAAAAACTGTTTTTT
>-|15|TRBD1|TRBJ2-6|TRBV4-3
CASSLQGAGANVLTF
TGCGCCAGCAGTCTCCAGGGGGCTGGGGCCAACGTCCTGACTTTC
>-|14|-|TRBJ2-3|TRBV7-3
CASSFRTVTDTQYF
TGTGCCAGCAGCTTTCGGACTGTCACAGATACGCAGTATTTT
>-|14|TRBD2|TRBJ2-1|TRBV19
CASRIAGSYNEQFF
TGTGCCAGTCGTATAGCGGGATCCTACAATGAGCAGTTCTTC
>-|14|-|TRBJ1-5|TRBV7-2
CASSPGAGGQPQHF
TGTGCCAGCAGCCCCGGCGCGGGGGGCCAGCCCCAGCATTTT
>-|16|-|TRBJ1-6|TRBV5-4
CASSPGWNMNNSPLHF
TGTGCCAGCAGCCCCGGGTGGAACATGAACAATTCACCCCTCCACTTT
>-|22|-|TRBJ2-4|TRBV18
CASSPQSAPPTSKARKINIQYF
TGTGCCAGCTCACCACAGTCTGCCCCCCCCACCTCGAAAGCGAGAAAAATAAACATTCAGTACTTC
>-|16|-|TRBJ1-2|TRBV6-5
CASSYLTGPANYGYTF
TGTGCCAGCAGTTACCTGACAGGACCAGCTAACTATGGCTACACCTTC
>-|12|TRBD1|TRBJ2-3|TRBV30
CAWGQGTDTQYF
TGTGCCTGGGGACAGGGCACAGATACGCAGTATTTT
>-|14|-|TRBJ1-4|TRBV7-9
CASSLADAVEKLFF
TGTGCCAGCAGCTTAGCGGATGCGGTGGAAAAACTGTTTTTT
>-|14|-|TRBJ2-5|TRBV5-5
CASSLVDTRETQYF
TGTGCCAGCAGCTTGGTGGACACGCGGGAGACCCAGTACTTC
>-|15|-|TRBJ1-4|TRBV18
CASSPGRGFYEKLFF
TGTGCCAGCTCACCCGGGCGGGGGTTCTATGAAAAACTGTTTTTT
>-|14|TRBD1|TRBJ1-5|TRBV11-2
CASSVDRGNQPQHF
TGTGCCAGCAGCGTCGACAGGGGAAATCAGCCCCAGCATTTT
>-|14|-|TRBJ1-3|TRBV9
CASSTDSSGNTIYF
TGTGCCAGCAGCACCGACAGCTCTGGAAACACCATATATTTT
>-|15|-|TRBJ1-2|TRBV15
CATSRDPGYGYGHTF
TGTGCCACCAGCAGAGATCCAGGGTATGGGTATGGCCACACCTTC
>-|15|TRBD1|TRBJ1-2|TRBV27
CASRSPSGQGNGYTF
TGTGCCAGCAGATCTCCTTCTGGACAGGGTAATGGCTACACCTTC
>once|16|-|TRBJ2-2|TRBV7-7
CASSSNPLGASGELFF
TGTGCTAGCAGCTCGAACCCGTTGGGGGCGTCCGGGGAGCTGTTTTTT
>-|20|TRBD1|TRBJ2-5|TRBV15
CATSRDFDQGARVKKETQYF
TGTGCCACCAGCAGAGACTTCGATCAGGGGGCTCGGGTTAAAAAAGAGACCCAGTACTTC
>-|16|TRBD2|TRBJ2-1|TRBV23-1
CASSQIAGRGGNEQFF
TGCGCCAGCAGTCAAATCGCCGGGAGGGGGGGAAATGAGCAGTTCTTC
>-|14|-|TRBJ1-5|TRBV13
CASSLGRGNQPQHF
TGTGCCAGCAGCTTAGGCCGCGGGAATCAGCCCCAGCATTTT
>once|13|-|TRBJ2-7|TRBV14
CASSLNRQAVQYF
TGTGCCAGCAGCCTAAATCGACAGGCTGTGCAGTACTTC
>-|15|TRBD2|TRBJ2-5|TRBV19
CASRKTSGSPETQYF
TGTGCCAGTAGAAAGACTAGCGGGAGCCCAGAGACCCAGTACTTC